Listed below are T cell receptor beta chains from one sample, sequenced in a study of T cell responses to AZD1222 COVID-19 vaccine. Method: immunoSEQ multiplex PCR; TCRdb's copy keeps in-frame clones and lacks some. The table includes some 100,000 clones, more than 70% detected once. The sequences come from peripheral blood, collected 28 days after the second AZD1222 dose. These receptor sequences come from an adult who received the AZD1222 COVID-19 vaccine. The CDR3 runs from the conserved cysteine through the conserved F or W. Size values are once, few and many counts, or a class for expanded clones, and some rows have none.

TRBV9,NA,TRBJ2-2,CASSTTGIGELFF
TRBV3-1/TRBV3-2,NA,TRBJ2-7,CASSYHPGLVGEQYF
TRBV27,NA,TRBJ1-2,CASSPRPGNGYTF
TRBV29-1,NA,TRBJ1-2,CSVHRESSYGYTF
TRBV9,NA,TRBJ2-5,CASSPGHRETQYF
TRBV5-1,NA,TRBJ1-6,CASSPGQGYSPLHF
TRBV30,NA,TRBJ1-3,CAWSPGQGVLTIYF
TRBV3-1/TRBV3-2,NA,TRBJ1-1,CASSHRQVRSEAFF
TRBV18,NA,TRBJ1-1,CASSPGPETTEAFF
TRBV5-1,NA,TRBJ1-2,CASSLLGQDHGYTF
TRBV30,NA,TRBJ2-6,CAWDSSISGANVLTF
TRBV6-2/TRBV6-3,NA,TRBJ2-1,CASSYVPGISEQFF
TRBV24-1,NA,TRBJ2-5,CATSDLEGRETQYF
TRBV5-4,NA,TRBJ1-2,CASSSPGTASNYGYTF
TRBV25-1,once,TRBJ2-5,CASSEYRLDQETQYF
TRBV10-2,NA,TRBJ2-7,CASSLSYEQYF
TRBV7-2,NA,TRBJ2-3,CASSLWGTDNTQYF
TRBV7-9,NA,TRBJ2-7,CASSDREDYEQYF
TRBV7-9,NA,TRBJ1-2,CASRKTGRTNYGYTF
TRBV4-1,NA,TRBJ2-1,CASSHGVAQFYNEQFF
TRBV9,NA,TRBJ2-2,CASSVGQALNTGELFF
TRBV23-1,NA,TRBJ1-2,CASSDFRVPEGYGYTF
TRBV2,NA,TRBJ2-7,CASAVRGREGEQYF
TRBV7-9,NA,TRBJ1-1,CASSLAPNTEAFF
TRBV9,once,TRBJ2-5,CASSVVSSPETQYF
TRBV24-1,few,TRBJ2-3,CATRGYEDTQYF
TRBV3-1/TRBV3-2,NA,TRBJ1-2,CASSQGVDYGYTF
TRBV23-1,NA,TRBJ1-4,CASSQGQDLATNEKLFF
TRBV3-1/TRBV3-2,NA,TRBJ2-2,CASSQSGTGELFF
TRBV19,NA,TRBJ2-2,CASSIFGGTFTGELFF
TRBV6-2/TRBV6-3,NA,TRBJ2-5,CASSYSRGRGETQYF
TRBV14,NA,TRBJ2-5,CASSQGLQETQYF
TRBV7-9,NA,TRBJ2-7,CASTPTGTGYYEQYF
TRBV6-1,NA,TRBJ1-2,CASSEGLKIGGYGYTF
TRBV19,NA,TRBJ2-3,CASRHPSDTDTQYF
TRBV25-1,NA,TRBJ1-1,CASKQTENTEAFF
TRBV29-1,NA,TRBJ2-3,CSVANFMGTDTQYF
TRBV6-6,once,TRBJ1-1,CASSYGRTEAFF
TRBV2,NA,TRBJ1-1,CASSDIRGADTEAFF
TRBV5-1,NA,TRBJ1-4,CASSLLPGGDNEKLFF
TRBV6-5,NA,TRBJ1-1,CASSLEGGTEAFF
TRBV27,NA,TRBJ1-1,CASSSRDNRLSEAFF
TRBV6-4,NA,TRBJ1-6,CASRAGDGSPLHF
TRBV10-3,NA,TRBJ2-3,CAISESGDTQYF
TRBV10-2,NA,TRBJ1-2,CASTGGDRDYGYTF
TRBV3-1/TRBV3-2,NA,TRBJ1-5,CASSQEFDQPQHF
TRBV4-1,few,TRBJ1-4,CASSQVNRANEKLFF
TRBV3-1/TRBV3-2,NA,TRBJ2-7,CASSHLRAGGPYEQYF
TRBV7-2,NA,TRBJ1-1,CASSWGQGYSEAFF
TRBV12-1,NA,TRBJ2-4,CASSFSGGPKNIQYF
TRBV6-6,few,TRBJ2-1,CASSRPYNEQFF
TRBV11-2,NA,TRBJ2-1,CASSHWDKNPNEQFF
TRBV4-1,NA,TRBJ1-6,CASSQDSGRASPLHF
TRBV9,NA,TRBJ2-1,CASSAGSSGERYYEQFF
TRBV7-9,NA,TRBJ1-6,CASSPRDRGGNSPLHF
TRBV11-3,once,TRBJ2-2,CASSLGSTSGGTGELFF
TRBV29-1,NA,TRBJ2-7,CSARNAYEQYF
TRBV30,once,TRBJ2-3,CAWSGGSINADTQYF
TRBV7-2,NA,TRBJ2-1,CASSLVGDFNNEQFF